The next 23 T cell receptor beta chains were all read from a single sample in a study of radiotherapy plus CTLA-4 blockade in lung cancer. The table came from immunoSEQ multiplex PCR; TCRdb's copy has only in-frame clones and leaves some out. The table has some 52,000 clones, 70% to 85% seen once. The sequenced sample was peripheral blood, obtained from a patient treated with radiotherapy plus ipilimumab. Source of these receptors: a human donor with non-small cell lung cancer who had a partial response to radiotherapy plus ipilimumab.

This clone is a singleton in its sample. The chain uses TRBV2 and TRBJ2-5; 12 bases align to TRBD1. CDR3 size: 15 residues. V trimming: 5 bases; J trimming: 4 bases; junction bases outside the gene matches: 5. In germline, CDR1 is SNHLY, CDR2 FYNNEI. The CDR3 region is CASSRDRGRTETQYF. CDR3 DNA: TGTGCCAGCAGTAGGGACAGGGGGCGAACAGAGACCCAGTACTTC. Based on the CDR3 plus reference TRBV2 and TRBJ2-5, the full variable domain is EPEVTQTPSHQVTQMGQEVILRCVPISNHLYFYWYRQILGQKVEFLVSFYNNEISEKSEIFDDQFSVERPDGSNFTLKIRSTKLEDSAMYFCASSRDRGRTETQYFGPGTRLLVL.

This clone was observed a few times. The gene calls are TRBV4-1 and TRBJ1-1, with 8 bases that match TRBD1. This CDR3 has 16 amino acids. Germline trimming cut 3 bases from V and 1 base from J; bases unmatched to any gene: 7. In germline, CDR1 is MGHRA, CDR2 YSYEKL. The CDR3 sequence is CASSQSPGQGNTEAFF. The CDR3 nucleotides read TGCGCCAGCAGCCAGAGCCCTGGACAGGGGAACACTGAAGCTTTCTTT.

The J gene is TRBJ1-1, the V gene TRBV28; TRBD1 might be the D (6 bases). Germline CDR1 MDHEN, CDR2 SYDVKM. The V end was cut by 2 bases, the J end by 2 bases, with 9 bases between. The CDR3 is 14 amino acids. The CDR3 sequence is CASSLIQGNTEAFF. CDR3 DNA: TGTGCCAGCAGTTTAATACAGGGAAACACTGAAGCTTTCTTT. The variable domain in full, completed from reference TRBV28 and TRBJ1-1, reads DVKVTQSSRYLVKRTGEKVFLECVQDMDHENMFWYRQDPGLGLRLIYFSYDVKMKEKGDIPEGYSVSREKKERFSLILESASTNQTSMYLCASSLIQGNTEAFFGQGTRLTVV.

The chain's CDR3 is CASSWGQSYEQYF. The DNA for the CDR3 is TGCGCCAGCAGCTGGGGACAGTCCTACGAGCAGTACTTC. V gene TRBV5-1 combines with J gene TRBJ2-7, with TRBD1 identical over 7 bases. V trimming: 3 bases; J trimming: 1 base; junction bases outside the gene matches: 1. Germline CDR1 reads SGHRS; CDR2 reads YFSETQ. This CDR3 has 13 amino acids.

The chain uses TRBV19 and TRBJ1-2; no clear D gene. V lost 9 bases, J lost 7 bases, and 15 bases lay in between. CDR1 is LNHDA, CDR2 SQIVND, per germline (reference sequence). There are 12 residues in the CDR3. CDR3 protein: CASESYGSGYTF. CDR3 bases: TGTGCCAGCGAGTCCTACGGGAGTGGCTACACCTTC.

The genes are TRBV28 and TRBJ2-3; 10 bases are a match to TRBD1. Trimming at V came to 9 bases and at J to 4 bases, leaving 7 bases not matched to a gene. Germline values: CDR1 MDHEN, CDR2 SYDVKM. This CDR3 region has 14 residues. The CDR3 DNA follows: TGTGCCAGTTGGACAGGGGGAGGCGCAGATACGCAGTATTTT. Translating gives CASWTGGGADTQYF.

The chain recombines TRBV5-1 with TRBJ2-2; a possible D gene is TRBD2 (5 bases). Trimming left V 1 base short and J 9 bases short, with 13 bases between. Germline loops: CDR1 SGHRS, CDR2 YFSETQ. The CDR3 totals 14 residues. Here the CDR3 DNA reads TGCGCCAGCAGCTTGCGTGCGGGTTCCCGGGAGCTGTTTTTT. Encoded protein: CASSLRAGSRELFF. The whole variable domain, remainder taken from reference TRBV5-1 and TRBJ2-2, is KAGVTQTPRYLIKTRGQQVTLSCSPISGHRSVSWYQQTPGQGLQFLFEYFSETQRNKGNFPGRFSGRQFSNSRSEMNVSTLELGDSALYLCASSLRAGSRELFFGEGSRLTVL.

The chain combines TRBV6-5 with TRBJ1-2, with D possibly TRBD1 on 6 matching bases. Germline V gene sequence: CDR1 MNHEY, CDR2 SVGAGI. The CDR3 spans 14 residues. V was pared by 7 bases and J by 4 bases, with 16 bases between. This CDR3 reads CASKTGPELYGYTF. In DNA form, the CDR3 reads TGTGCCAGCAAGACAGGCCCGGAGCTCTATGGCTACACCTTC.

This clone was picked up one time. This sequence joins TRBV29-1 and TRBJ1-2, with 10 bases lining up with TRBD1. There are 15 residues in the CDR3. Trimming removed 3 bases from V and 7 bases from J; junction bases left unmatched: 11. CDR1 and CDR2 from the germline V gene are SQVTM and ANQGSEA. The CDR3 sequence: CSVDPGTGEKGGYTF. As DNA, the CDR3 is TGCAGCGTTGACCCCGGGACAGGGGAAAAGGGTGGCTACACCTTC.

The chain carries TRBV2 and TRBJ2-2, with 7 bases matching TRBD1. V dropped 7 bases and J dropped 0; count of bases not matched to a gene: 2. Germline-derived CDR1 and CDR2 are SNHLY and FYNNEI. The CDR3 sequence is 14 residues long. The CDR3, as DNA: TGTGCCAGCACCGGGACAGCGAACACCGGGGAGCTGTTTTTT. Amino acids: CASTGTANTGELFF.

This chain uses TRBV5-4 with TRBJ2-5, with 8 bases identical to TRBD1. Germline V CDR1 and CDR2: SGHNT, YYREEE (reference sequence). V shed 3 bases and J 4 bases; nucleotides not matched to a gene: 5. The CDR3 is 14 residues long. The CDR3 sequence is CASSSKTGVETQYF. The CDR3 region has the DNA TGTGCCAGCAGCTCAAAGACAGGGGTAGAGACCCAGTACTTC.

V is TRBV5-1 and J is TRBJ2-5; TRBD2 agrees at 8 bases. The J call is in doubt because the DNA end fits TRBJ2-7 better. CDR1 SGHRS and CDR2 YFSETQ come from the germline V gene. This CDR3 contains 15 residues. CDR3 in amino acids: CASSFSGAPSYEQYF. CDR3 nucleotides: TGCGCCAGCAGCTTTAGCGGGGCTCCCTCCTACGAGCAGTACTTC.

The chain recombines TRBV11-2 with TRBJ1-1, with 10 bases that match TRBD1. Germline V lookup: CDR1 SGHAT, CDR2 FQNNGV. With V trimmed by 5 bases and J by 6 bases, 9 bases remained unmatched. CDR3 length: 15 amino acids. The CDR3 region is CASSAWTGGVPEAFF. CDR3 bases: TGTGCCAGCAGCGCGTGGACAGGGGGTGTACCTGAAGCTTTCTTT.

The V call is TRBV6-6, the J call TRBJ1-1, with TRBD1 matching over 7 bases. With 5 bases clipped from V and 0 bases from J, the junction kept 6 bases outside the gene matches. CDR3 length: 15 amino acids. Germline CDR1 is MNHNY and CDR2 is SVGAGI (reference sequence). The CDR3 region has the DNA TGTGCCAGCAGTCTAACGGGACAGTTGAACACTGAAGCTTTCTTT. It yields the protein CASSLTGQLNTEAFF.

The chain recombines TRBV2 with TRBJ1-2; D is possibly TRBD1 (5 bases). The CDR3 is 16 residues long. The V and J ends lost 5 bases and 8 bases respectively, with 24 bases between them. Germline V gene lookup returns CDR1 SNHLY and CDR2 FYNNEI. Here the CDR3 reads CASSITPAGSIGGYTF. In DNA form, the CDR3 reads TGTGCCAGCAGTATCACCCCGGCAGGGTCAATTGGAGGCTACACCTTC.

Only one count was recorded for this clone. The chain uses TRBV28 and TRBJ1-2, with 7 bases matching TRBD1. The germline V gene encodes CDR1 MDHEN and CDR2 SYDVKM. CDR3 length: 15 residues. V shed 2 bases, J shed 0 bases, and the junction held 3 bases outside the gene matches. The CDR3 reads CASSLRQGTNYGYTF. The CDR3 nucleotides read TGTGCCAGCAGTTTAAGACAGGGCACTAACTATGGCTACACCTTC.

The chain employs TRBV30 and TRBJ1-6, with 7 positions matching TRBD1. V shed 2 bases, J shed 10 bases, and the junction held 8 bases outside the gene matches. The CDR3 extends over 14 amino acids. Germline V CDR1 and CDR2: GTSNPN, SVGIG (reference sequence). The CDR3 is CAWSITGARSPLHF. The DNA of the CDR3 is TGTGCCTGGAGTATCACAGGGGCAAGATCACCCCTCCACTTT.

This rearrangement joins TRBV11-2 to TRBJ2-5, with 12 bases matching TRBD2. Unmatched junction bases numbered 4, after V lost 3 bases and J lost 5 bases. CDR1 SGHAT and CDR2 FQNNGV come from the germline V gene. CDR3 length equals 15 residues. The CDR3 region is CASSFLAGGRETQYF. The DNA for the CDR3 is TGTGCCAGCAGCTTCCTAGCGGGGGGGCGGGAGACCCAGTACTTC.

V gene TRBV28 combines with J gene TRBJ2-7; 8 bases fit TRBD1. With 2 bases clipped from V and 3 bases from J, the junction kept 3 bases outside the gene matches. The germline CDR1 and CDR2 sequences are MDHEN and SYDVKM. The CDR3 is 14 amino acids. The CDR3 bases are TGTGCCAGCAGTTTAGGGACAGGATTCTACGAGCAGTACTTC. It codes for CASSLGTGFYEQYF. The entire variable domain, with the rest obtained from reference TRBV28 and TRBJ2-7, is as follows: DVKVTQSSRYLVKRTGEKVFLECVQDMDHENMFWYRQDPGLGLRLIYFSYDVKMKEKGDIPEGYSVSREKKERFSLILESASTNQTSMYLCASSLGTGFYEQYFGPGTRLTVT.

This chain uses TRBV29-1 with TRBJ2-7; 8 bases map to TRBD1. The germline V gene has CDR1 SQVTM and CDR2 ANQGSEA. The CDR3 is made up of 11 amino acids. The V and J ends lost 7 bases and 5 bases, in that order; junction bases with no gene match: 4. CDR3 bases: TGCAGCGGACAGGGGTTGCACGAGCAGTACTTC. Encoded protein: CSGQGLHEQYF.

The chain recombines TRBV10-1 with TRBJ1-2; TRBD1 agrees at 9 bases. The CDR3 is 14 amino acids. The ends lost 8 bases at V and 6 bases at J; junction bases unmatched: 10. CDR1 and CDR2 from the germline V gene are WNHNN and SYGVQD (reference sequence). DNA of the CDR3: TGCGCCAGCTCCCGGGACAGGGTTCCAAATGGCTACACCTTC. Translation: CASSRDRVPNGYTF.

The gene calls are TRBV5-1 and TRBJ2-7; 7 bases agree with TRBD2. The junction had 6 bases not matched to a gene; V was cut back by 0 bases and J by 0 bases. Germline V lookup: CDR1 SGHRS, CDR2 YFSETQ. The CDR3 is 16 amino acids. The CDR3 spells CASSLDSGGTSYEQYF. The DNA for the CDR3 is TGCGCCAGCAGCTTGGATTCGGGGGGTACCTCCTACGAGCAGTACTTC.

CDR3 sequence reads: CASSVGTSGGNPYEQYF. The DNA of the CDR3 is TGTGCCAGCAGCGTAGGAACTAGCGGGGGGAACCCTTACGAGCAGTACTTC. The chain carries TRBV9 and TRBJ2-7; 12 nucleotides agree with TRBD2. The CDR3 consists of 17 residues. Germline V gene sequence: CDR1 SGDLS, CDR2 YYNGEE. Trimming at V came to 0 bases and at J to 4 bases, leaving 8 bases not matched to a gene.